This TCR beta chain was sequenced during a study of CD8 T cells in Susac syndrome. Random hexamers served to reverse transcribe roughly 0.5 to 1 ug RNA. MiXCR, applied by TCRdb to the immunoSEQ multiplex PCR reads, yields one record per CDR3 protein. The top ten clones hold approximately 0.093% of a sample with 200,000 or so distinct CDR3 sequences, more than 90% of them seen once. Germline-derived CDR1 and CDR2 are DFQATT and SNEGSKA (reference sequence). The CDR3 runs to 11 residues. This clonotype was counted once. This TCR came from a human donor with multiple sclerosis. The chain links TRBV20-1 to TRBJ1-4, with D unclear. The sequencing sample was made of CD4+ T cells from PBMCs. In DNA form, the CDR3 reads TGCAGCGTAGAAACTAATGAAAAACTGTTTTTT. Protein sequence: CSVETNEKLFF.